This T cell receptor (beta chain) was documented in a study of OX40 agonist ivuxolimab in advanced cancers. Whole-study results and caveats: Researchers report that CD8+ T cells had, on average, more expanded clones than CD4+.

Sequencing was performed with immunoSEQ multiplex PCR; in TCRdb, only in-frame clones are kept and a portion is missing. This table has just over 90,000 clones, approximately 94% appearing once. Losses at the gene ends were 5 bases for V and 2 bases for J; bases not matched to a gene: 6. This CDR3 is 15 amino acids long. Germline V gene sequence: CDR1 LGHNT, CDR2 FRNRAP. As regards this clone: Its antigen is undetermined.

This specimen consisted of CD4+ or CD8+ T cells sorted from blood, obtained in a trial of the OX40 agonist ivuxolimab. The V gene is TRBV12-5, the J gene TRBJ2-5; TRBD2 agrees at 9 bases. The source is an adult with an advanced solid tumor such as melanoma, head and neck, liver or kidney cancer. The CDR3 coding sequence is TGTGCTAGTGGTATCATAGCGGGGGAGCAAGAGACCCAGTACTTC. Protein sequence: CASGIIAGEQETQYF.